This T cell receptor (beta chain) was profiled in a study of shared clonotypes between healthy human individuals (TCRdb year 2020). Regarding the study in general: Three men and a couple of women, aged 18 to 49 years, made up the cohort. Blood TCR repertoires of a handful of healthy adults were deeply sequenced to estimate repertoire size and the extent of clonotype sharing between individuals. Libraries were prepared and TCR repertoires were sequenced by different laboratories using diverse techniques, in order to increase sequencing depth and limit assay-specific biases. Per donor, three plates each were used for CD4 naive and CD4 memory, two for CD8 naive, and one for CD8 memory. Per donor, leukapheresis produced somewhere between about 0.94 and 8.9 billion PBMCs. The full study reports these points: Larger estimated clonotype richness was generally found for naive subsets than for memory subsets. The genetic and exposure-history diversity represented was limited by the small number of donors. Rarefaction of sorted-subset datasets indicated incomplete sequencing despite the large sequencing depth. Sampling was restricted to blood, and TCR repertoires in tissue are likely to differ from TCR repertoires in blood. Compared with non-shared clonotypes, clonotypes shared by all four sorted-subset donors had higher generation probabilities. Sharing across a few donors was observed for around 5% of naive CD4, under 4% of naive CD8, 2.3% of memory CD4, and around 0.4% of memory CD8 clonotypes. Pairwise subsampling led to the expectation that sequencing depth would affect the degree of clonotype sharing among donors.

On this clone itself: There is no known antigen for this receptor. No base quality information exists; no much larger clone differs at one position.

The donors were healthy, HIV-negative adults with no recently reported acute infections or vaccinations. All donors were Caucasian adults living in Nashville, Tennessee, USA. CD4+ T cells were enriched by magnetic negative selection, after which naive cells were positively selected on CD45RA and the negative fraction was taken as the memory subset. Blood was obtained by leukapheresis, after which PBMCs were separated by Ficoll-Histopaque density gradient centrifugation and cryopreserved in liquid nitrogen vapor phase. Analytical flow cytometry was used to check the purity and quantity of every magnetically sorted T cell population. Each sorted fraction had its genomic DNA isolated and then quantified by UV absorbance on a Nanodrop 2000c. Using the deep immunoSEQ assay, multiplex PCR amplified TCR CDR3 regions from genomic DNA. Extracted genomic DNA from each cell subset was spread evenly across all wells of several immunoSEQ 96-well plates, with each plate serving as a replicate. For sorted subsets, each replicate PCR was loaded with around 220 ng genomic DNA, equivalent to approximately 33,000 T cell genomes. Purified libraries were quantified with a Qubit 3.0 fluorometer, sized on a Bioanalyzer 2100, and re-quantified with the KAPA Library Quantification kit. A separate single-read 150-cycle Illumina NextSeq 550 flow cell was used to sequence each immunoSEQ 96-well plate. The paper's data handling went like this. The immunoSEQ output contained only junctional sequences without quality scores, so filtering could not match that applied to full-length reads. Sequences were annotated with PyIR, a Python wrapper for IgBLAST v1.9, and V/J genes and CDR3 were assigned using IMGT germline references. Reads were removed for weak V/J assignments (E-value above 1e-6), missing CDR3, stop codons, out-of-frame junctions, or ambiguous translated residues. V3J clonotypes were defined as sequences sharing an identical inferred V gene, J gene, and CDR3 amino acid sequence. To compute the percentage overlap between repertoires, the number of shared unique clonotypes was divided by the size of the smaller repertoire. Richness of each repertoire was evaluated using RTK rarefaction, the Chao1 estimator, and Recon v2.1 estimates of unobserved clonotypes. For all TCRbeta clonotypes obtained by the gDNA method from a few donors, generation probabilities were computed with OLGA. TCRdb retrieved this table from immuneACCESS and kept in-frame rearrangements only. Not all clones are present; in checked studies, unresolved V genes account for under half, and no reason is known for the remainder. V, J and clone size derive from that table, while D and trimming were established from the DNA sequence. A total of approximately 500,000 clones appear in this sample, 90% to 96% of them only once. The ten biggest clones cover approximately 0.06% of the sample.

Germline trimming: 6 bases from V, 4 bases from J; junction bases outside gene matches: 7. The CDR3 goes from the cysteine to the phenylalanine over 14 residues. Only CDR3 DNA is held: 42 bases, read in frame from base 1. Based on the germline V gene, the CDR1 and CDR2 sequences are MDHEN and SYDVKM. This clonotype originated in a woman aged 25 to 39 in good health. Sequences were obtained from naive CD4+ T cells sorted from blood. The sample's cell subset or site label, in plain terms: CD45RA+ positively selected. The chain employs TRBV28 and TRBJ2-7; 9 bases in the middle match TRBD1. The CDR3 loop reads CASSNGQGPYEQYF. The sequence in DNA is TGTGCCAGCAGCAACGGACAGGGGCCGTACGAGCAGTACTTC.